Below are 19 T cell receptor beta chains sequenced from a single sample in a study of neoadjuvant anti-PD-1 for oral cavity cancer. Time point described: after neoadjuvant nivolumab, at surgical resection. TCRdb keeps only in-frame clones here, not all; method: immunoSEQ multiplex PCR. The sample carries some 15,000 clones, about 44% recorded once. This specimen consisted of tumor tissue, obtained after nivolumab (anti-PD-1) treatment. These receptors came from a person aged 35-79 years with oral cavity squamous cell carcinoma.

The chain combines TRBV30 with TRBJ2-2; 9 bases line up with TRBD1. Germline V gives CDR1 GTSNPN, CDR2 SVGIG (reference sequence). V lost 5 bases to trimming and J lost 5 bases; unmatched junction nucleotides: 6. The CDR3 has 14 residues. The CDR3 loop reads CAWEDRGETGELFF. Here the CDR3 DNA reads TGTGCCTGGGAGGACAGGGGAGAAACCGGGGAGCTGTTTTTT.

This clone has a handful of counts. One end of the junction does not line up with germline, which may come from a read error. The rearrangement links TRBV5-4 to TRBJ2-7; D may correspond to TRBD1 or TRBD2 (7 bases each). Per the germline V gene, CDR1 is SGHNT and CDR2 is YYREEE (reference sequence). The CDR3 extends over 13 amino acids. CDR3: CASTLTGRDEQYF. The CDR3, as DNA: TGTGCCAGCACCTTGACAGGGAGGGACGAGCAGTACTTC.

CDR3 in amino acids: CASSSVTYEQYF. The DNA for the CDR3 is TGTGCCAGCAGCTCGGTGACTTACGAGCAGTACTTC. This sequence joins TRBV7-2 and TRBJ2-7; D gene ambiguous. The V end was cut by 4 bases, the J end by 4 bases, with 8 bases between. This CDR3 contains 12 residues. Germline lookup yields CDR1 SGHTA and CDR2 FQGNSA. Supplemented by reference TRBV7-2 and TRBJ2-7, the full variable domain reads GAGVSQSPSNKVTEKGKDVELRCDPISGHTALYWYRQSLGQGLEFLIYFQGNSAPDKSGLPSDRFSAERTGGSVSTLTIQRTQQEDSAVYLCASSSVTYEQYFGPGTRLTVT.

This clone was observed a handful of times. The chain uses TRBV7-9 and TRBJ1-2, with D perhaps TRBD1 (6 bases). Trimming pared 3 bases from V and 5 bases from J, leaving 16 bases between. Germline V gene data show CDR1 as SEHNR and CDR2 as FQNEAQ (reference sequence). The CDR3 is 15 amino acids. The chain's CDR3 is CASSFRDTASYGYTF. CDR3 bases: TGTGCCAGCAGCTTTCGGGACACCGCTTCTTATGGCTACACCTTC.

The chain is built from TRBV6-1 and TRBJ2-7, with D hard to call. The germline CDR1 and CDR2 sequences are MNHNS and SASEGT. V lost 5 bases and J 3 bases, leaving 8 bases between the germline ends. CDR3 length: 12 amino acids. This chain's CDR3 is CASSKTFYEQYF. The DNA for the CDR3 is TGTGCCAGCAGTAAAACGTTCTACGAGCAGTACTTC.

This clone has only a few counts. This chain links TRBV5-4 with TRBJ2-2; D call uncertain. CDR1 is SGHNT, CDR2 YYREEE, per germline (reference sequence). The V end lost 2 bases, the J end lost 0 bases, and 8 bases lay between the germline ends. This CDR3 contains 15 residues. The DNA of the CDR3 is TGTGCCAGCAGCTTTGTAGGAGCGAACACCGGGGAGCTGTTTTTT. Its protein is CASSFVGANTGELFF.

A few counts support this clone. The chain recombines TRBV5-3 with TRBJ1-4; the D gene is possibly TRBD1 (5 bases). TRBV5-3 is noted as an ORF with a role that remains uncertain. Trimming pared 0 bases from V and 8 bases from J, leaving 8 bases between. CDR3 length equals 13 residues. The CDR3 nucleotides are TGTGCCAGAAGCTTGGCAGGGAGCGAAAAACTGTTTTTT. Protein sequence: CARSLAGSEKLFF.

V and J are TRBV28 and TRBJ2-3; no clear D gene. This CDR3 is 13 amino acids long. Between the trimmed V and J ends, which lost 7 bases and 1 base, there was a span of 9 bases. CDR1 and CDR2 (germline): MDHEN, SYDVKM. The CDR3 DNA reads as TGTGCCAGCACTCCGTCGGGCACAGATACGCAGTATTTT. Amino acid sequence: CASTPSGTDTQYF. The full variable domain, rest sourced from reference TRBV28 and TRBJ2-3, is DVKVTQSSRYLVKRTGEKVFLECVQDMDHENMFWYRQDPGLGLRLIYFSYDVKMKEKGDIPEGYSVSREKKERFSLILESASTNQTSMYLCASTPSGTDTQYFGPGTRLTVL.

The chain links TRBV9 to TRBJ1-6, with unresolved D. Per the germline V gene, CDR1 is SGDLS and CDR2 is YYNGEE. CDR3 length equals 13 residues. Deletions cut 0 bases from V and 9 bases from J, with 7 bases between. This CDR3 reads CASSVDPRSPLHF. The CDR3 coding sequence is TGTGCCAGCAGCGTAGATCCGCGTTCACCCCTCCACTTT.

The CDR3 spells CASSLTSGDTYEQYF. The CDR3 nucleotides are TGTGCCAGCAGCCTGACTAGCGGGGATACCTACGAGCAGTACTTC. V gene TRBV7-2 combines with J gene TRBJ2-7; 11 bases are shared with TRBD2. V dropped 5 bases and J dropped 2; count of bases not matched to a gene: 5. The germline CDR1 and CDR2 sequences are SGHTA and FQGNSA. The CDR3 covers 15 residues.

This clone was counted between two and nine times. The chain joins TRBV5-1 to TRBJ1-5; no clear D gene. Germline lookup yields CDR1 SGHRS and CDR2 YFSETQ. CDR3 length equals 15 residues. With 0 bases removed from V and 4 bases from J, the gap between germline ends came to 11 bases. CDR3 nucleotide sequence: TGCGCCAGCAGCTTGGACATGTCCCAGAATCAGCCCCAGCATTTT. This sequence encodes CASSLDMSQNQPQHF.

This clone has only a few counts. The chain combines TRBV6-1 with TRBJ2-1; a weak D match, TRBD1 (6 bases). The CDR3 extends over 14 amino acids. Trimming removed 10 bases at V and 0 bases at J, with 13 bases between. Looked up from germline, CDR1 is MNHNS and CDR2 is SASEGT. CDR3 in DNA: TGTGCCATATTCAGGGGTAGCTCCTACAATGAGCAGTTCTTC. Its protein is CAIFRGSSYNEQFF.

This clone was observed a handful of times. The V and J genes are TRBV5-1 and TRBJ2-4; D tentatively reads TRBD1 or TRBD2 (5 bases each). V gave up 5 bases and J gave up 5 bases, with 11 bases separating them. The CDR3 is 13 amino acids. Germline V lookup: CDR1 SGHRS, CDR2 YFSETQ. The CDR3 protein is CASRSGTQNIQYF. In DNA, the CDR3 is TGCGCCAGCAGATCAGGGACGCAAAACATTCAGTACTTC. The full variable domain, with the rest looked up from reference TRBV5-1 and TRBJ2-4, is KAGVTQTPRYLIKTRGQQVTLSCSPISGHRSVSWYQQTPGQGLQFLFEYFSETQRNKGNFPGRFSGRQFSNSRSEMNVSTLELGDSALYLCASRSGTQNIQYFGAGTRLSVL.

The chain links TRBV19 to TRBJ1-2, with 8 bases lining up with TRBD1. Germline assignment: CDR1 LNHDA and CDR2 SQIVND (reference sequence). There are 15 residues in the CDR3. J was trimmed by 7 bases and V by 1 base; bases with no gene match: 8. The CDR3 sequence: CASSIGDRKRGGYTF. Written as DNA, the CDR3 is TGTGCCAGTAGTATAGGGGACAGGAAAAGGGGTGGCTACACCTTC.

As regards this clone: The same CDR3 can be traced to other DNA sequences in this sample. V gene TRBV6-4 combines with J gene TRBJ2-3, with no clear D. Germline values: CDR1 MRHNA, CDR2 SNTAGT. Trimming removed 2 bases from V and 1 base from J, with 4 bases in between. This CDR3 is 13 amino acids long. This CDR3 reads CASSDGRTDTQYF. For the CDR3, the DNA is TGTGCCAGCAGTGACGGGCGCACAGATACGCAGTATTTT.

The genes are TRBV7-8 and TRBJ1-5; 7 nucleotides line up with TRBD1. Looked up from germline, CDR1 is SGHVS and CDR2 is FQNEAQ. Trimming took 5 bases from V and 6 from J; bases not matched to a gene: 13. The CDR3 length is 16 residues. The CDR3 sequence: CASSPDRVFFGQPQHF. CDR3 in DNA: TGTGCCAGCAGCCCAGACAGGGTATTCTTCGGTCAGCCCCAGCATTTT. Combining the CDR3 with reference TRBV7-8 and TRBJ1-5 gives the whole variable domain GAGVSQSPRYKVAKRGQDVALRCDPISGHVSLFWYQQALGQGPEFLTYFQNEAQLDKSGLPSDRFFAERPEGSVSTLKIQRTQQEDSAVYLCASSPDRVFFGQPQHFGDGTRLSIL.

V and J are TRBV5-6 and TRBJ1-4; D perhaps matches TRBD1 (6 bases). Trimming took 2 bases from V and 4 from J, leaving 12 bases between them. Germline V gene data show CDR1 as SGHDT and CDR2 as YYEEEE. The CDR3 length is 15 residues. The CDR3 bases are TGTGCCAGCAGCTTCCAGGGGCACTTTAATGAAAAACTGTTTTTT. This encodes CASSFQGHFNEKLFF.

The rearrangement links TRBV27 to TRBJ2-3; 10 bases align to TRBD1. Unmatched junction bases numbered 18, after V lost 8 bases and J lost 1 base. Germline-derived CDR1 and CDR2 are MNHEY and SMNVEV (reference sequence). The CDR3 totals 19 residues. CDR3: CASAKTGHGTGVRTDTQYF. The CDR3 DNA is TGTGCCAGCGCCAAAACGGGGCACGGGACAGGGGTCCGCACAGATACGCAGTATTTT.

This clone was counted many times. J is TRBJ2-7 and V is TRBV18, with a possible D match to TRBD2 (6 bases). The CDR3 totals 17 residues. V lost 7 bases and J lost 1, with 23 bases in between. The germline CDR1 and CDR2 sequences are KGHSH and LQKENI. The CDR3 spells CASCAQGGQGPSYEQYF. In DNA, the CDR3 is TGTGCCAGCTGCGCCCAGGGAGGTCAGGGACCATCCTACGAGCAGTACTTC.